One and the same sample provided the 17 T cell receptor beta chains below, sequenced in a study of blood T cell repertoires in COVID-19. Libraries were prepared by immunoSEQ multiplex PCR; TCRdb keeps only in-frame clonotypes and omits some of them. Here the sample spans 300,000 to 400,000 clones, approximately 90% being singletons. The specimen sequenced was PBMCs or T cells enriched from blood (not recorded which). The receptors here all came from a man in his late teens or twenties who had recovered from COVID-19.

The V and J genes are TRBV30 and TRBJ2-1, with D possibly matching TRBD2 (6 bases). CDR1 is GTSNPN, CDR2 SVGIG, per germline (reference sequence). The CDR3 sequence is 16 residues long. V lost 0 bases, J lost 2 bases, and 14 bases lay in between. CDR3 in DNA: TGTGCCTGGAGTGTGGGAAGGGGCGGGACCTACAATGAGCAGTTCTTC. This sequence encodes CAWSVGRGGTYNEQFF.

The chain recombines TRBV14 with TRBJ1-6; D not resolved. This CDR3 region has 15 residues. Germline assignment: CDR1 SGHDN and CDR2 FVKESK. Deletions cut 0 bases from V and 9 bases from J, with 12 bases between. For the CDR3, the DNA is TGTGCCAGCAGCCAAGATTCCGGGGATACTTCACCCCTCCACTTT. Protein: CASSQDSGDTSPLHF.

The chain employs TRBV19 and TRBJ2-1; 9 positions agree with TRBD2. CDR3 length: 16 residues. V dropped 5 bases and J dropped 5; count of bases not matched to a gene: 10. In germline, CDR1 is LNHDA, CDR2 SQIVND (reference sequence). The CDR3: CASSDLRLAEDNEQFF. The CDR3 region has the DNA TGTGCCAGTAGTGATTTAAGACTAGCGGAAGACAATGAGCAGTTCTTC.

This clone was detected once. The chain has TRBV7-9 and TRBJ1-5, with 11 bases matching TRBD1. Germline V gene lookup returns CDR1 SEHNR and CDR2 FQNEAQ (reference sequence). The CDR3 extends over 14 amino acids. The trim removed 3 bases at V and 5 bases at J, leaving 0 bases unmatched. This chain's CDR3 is CASSLGQGDQPQHF. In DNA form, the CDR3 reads TGTGCCAGCAGCTTGGGACAGGGGGATCAGCCCCAGCATTTT.

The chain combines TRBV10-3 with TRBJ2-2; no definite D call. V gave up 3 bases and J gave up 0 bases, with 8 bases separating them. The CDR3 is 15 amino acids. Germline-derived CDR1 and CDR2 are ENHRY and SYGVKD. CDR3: CAISDAQPNTGELFF. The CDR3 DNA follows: TGTGCCATCAGTGATGCACAGCCGAACACCGGGGAGCTGTTTTTT.

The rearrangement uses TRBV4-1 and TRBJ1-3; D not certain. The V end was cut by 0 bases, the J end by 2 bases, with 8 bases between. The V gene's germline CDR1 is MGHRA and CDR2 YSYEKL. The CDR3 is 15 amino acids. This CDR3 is CASSQDRSPGNTIYF. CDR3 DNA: TGCGCCAGCAGCCAAGATCGGAGTCCTGGAAACACCATATATTTT.

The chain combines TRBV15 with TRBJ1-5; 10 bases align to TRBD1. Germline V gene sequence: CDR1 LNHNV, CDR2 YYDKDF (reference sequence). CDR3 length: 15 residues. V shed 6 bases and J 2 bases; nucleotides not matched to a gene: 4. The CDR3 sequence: CATRAGTGGNQPQHF. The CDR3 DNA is TGTGCCACCAGGGCCGGGACAGGGGGCAATCAGCCCCAGCATTTT.

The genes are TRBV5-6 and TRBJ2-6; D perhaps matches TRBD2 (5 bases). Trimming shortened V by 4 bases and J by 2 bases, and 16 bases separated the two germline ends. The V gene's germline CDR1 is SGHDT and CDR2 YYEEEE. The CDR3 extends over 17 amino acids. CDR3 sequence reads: CASSRGPVGPGANVLTF. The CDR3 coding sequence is TGTGCCAGCAGCCGAGGGCCCGTCGGTCCTGGGGCCAACGTCCTGACTTTC.

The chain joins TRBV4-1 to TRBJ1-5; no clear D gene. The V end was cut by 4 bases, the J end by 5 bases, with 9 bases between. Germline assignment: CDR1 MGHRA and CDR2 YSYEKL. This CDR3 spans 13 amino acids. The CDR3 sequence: CASSRSLDQPQHF. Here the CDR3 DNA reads TGCGCCAGCAGCCGAAGTTTAGATCAGCCCCAGCATTTT.

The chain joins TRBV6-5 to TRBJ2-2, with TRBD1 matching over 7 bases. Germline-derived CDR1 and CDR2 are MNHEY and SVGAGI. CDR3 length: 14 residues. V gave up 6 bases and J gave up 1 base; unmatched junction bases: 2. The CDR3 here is CASRRQGNTGELFF. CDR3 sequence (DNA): TGTGCCAGCAGGCGACAGGGGAACACCGGGGAGCTGTTTTTT.

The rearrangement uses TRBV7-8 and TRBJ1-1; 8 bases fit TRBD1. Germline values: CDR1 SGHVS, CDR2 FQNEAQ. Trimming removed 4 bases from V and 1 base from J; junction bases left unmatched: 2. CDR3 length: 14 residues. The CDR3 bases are TGTGCCAGCAGCTCACAGGGGGGGAACACTGAAGCTTTCTTT. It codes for CASSSQGGNTEAFF.

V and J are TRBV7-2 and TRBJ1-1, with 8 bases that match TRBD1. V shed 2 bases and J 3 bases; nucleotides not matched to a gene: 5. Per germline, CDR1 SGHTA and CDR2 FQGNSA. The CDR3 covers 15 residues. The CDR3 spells CASSLRQGRHTEAFF. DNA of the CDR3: TGTGCCAGCAGCTTACGACAGGGGAGGCACACTGAAGCTTTCTTT.

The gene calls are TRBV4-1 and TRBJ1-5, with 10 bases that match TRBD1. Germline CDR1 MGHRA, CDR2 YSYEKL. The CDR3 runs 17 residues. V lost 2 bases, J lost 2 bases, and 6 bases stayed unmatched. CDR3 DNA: TGCGCCAGCAGCCAATTTGCCGGGACAGGGGGCAATCAGCCCCAGCATTTT. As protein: CASSQFAGTGGNQPQHF.

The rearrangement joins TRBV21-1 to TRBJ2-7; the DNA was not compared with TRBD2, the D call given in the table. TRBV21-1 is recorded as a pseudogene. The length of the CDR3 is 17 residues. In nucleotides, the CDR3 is TGTGCCAGCAGCAAAGAGGTGACTAGCCCCCCTCGCTACGAGCAGTACTTC. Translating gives CASSKEVTSPPRYEQYF.

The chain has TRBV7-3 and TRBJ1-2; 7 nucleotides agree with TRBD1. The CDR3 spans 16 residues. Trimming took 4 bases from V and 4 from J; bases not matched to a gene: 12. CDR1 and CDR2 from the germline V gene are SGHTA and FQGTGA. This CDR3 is CASSSADATGIYGYTF. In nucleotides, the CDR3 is TGTGCCAGCAGCTCCGCCGATGCGACAGGGATCTATGGCTACACCTTC.

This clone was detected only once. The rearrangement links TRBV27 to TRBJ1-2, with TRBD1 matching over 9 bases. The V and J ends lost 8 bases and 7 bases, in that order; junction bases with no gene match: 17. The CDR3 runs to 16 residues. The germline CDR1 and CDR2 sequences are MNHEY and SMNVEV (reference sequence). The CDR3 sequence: CASPTGGAYIVFGYTF. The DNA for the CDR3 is TGTGCCAGCCCTACAGGGGGCGCGTATATTGTTTTTGGCTACACCTTC.

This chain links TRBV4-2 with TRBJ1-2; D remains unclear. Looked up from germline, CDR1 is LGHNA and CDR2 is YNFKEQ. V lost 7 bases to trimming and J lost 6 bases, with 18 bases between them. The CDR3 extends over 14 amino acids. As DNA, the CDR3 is TGTGCCAGCACCAGACCCGGAGGGAGGCATGGCTACACCTTC. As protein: CASTRPGGRHGYTF.